This TCR beta chain was profiled in a study of blood T cell repertoires in COVID-19. Study information: Samples came from the United States, Italy and Spain, spanning acute and convalescent COVID-19. T cells, B-cell-depleted T cells, or PBMCs supplied cDNA or gDNA.

This clone showed up just a few times. The CDR3 is 16 residues long. Germline loops: CDR1 SGHAT, CDR2 FQNNGV. V dropped 2 bases and J dropped 4; count of bases not matched to a gene: 4. Measured with immunoSEQ multiplex PCR; TCRdb has only the in-frame clones, and not every one. The sample holds around 84,000 clones, around nine tenths seen once. The source of this sequence is a man aged 50 or older with active COVID-19. Sequencing was carried out using peripheral blood. The V and J genes are TRBV11-2 and TRBJ2-1; TRBD2 aligns across 11 bases. The CDR3 DNA is TGTGCCAGCAGCTTATTTAGCGGGAGGGCTTACAATGAGCAGTTCTTC. Its translation is CASSLFSGRAYNEQFF.